This T cell receptor beta chain comes out of a study of blood T cell repertoires in COVID-19. For the study at large: Specimens from acute and convalescent COVID-19 originated in the United States, Italy and Spain. Sample material is recorded as cDNA or gDNA derived from T cells, B-cell-depleted T cells, or PBMCs.

Per germline, CDR1 WNHNN and CDR2 SYGVQD (reference sequence). This CDR3 contains 15 residues. V was clipped by 5 bases and J by 12 bases; unmatched bases: 15. Authors' data handling: The assay estimated nucleated cells by amplifying reference gene primers. Repertoires were generated with immunoSEQ multiplex PCR, while TCRdb's copy carries only in-frame clones and drops some. V and J calls and clone size are given by that table; D and trimming were obtained from the DNA. The sample lists 90,000 or so clones, about 78% occurring once. V is TRBV10-1 and J is TRBJ1-3, with 8 bases that match TRBD1. This clonotype originated in an elderly woman with acute or convalescent COVID-19. Sequencing was performed on peripheral blood. This CDR3 reads CASSTQDRVTKGIYF. CDR3 bases: TGCGCCAGCAGTACCCAGGACAGGGTAACAAAGGGCATATATTTT.